This T cell receptor beta chain came from a study of T cell responses to AZD1222 COVID-19 vaccine. Profiled with immunoSEQ multiplex PCR; TCRdb holds only in-frame clones, not every one. Counted here are under 200,000 clones, 92% occurring once; the ten biggest clones make up 1.3%. The germline V gene encodes CDR1 LNHDA and CDR2 SQIVND (reference sequence). The CDR3 extends over 17 amino acids. J lost 6 bases, V lost 5 bases, and 13 bases had no gene match. Broader study findings: No repertoire was sampled before or during the peak T cell response, only after it.

Comment on this clone: What it binds is unknown.

The chain joins TRBV19 to TRBJ2-1, with TRBD2 identical over 10 bases. The sample in question was peripheral blood, obtained 28 days after the second AZD1222 dose. The sequence was obtained from an adult who received the AZD1222 COVID-19 vaccine. The chain's CDR3 is CASSPRSGTSVSNEQFF. DNA of the CDR3: TGTGCCAGTAGTCCTAGGTCGGGGACTAGCGTATCCAATGAGCAGTTCTTC.